The 31 T cell receptor beta chains below come from one sample, sequenced in a study of prognosis after radiotherapy for stage I lung cancer. Researchers used two-round multiplex PCR to amplify TCR beta CDR3 starting from genomic DNA. Each TRBV and TRBJ gene had its own primer in the first PCR round. TCRdb analysed the multiplex PCR reads with MiXCR anew, one entry per CDR3 protein. The sample lists 30,000 to 40,000 distinct CDR3 sequences; 25% to 40% were seen once. Material: PBMCs, obtained before or after stereotactic body radiation therapy (not recorded which). The receptor set was obtained from a donor over 45 with non-small cell lung cancer.

This clonotype was detected many times. The chain recombines TRBV12-3 or TRBV12-4 with TRBJ2-1; D may be TRBD2 (5 bases). V was trimmed by 6 bases and J by 7 bases, leaving 22 bases between them. The CDR3 is 16 amino acids. The CDR3 nucleotides are TGTGCCAGCAGCCGAGCGGCGGTAGGGTTGGGGAATGAGCAGTTCTTC. Translation: CASSRAAVGLGNEQFF.

In its sample, this clonotype was seen many times. V and J are TRBV5-4 and TRBJ1-3; the match to TRBD1 covers 9 bases. Germline trimming cut 4 bases from V and 0 bases from J; bases unmatched to any gene: 8. The CDR3 is made up of 17 amino acids. Germline V gene sequence: CDR1 SGHNT, CDR2 YYREEE (reference sequence). CDR3 nucleotide sequence: TGTGCCAGCAGCCCGGGACAGGGTTCTTTCTCTGGAAACACCATATATTTT. This gives the protein CASSPGQGSFSGNTIYF.

Details on this clonotype: This may stem from a read error, because a much larger clone lies one nucleotide away. The CDR3 does not close with the conserved phenylalanine or tryptophan, likely indicating a read error. The genes are TRBV29-1 and TRBJ2-5; TRBD2 might be the D (6 bases). Germline V lookup: CDR1 SQVTM, CDR2 ANQGSEA. Deletions cut 3 bases from V and 5 bases from J, with 10 bases between. The CDR3 is 12 amino acids. As DNA, the CDR3 is TGCAGCGTTGATACGGGGGTGGAGACCCAGTACTTA. Protein sequence: CSVDTGVETQYL.

The table lists this clonotype with many counts. The J gene is TRBJ1-1, the V gene TRBV6-1, with D possibly being TRBD1 (6 bases). Germline V lookup: CDR1 MNHNS, CDR2 SASEGT. The CDR3 consists of 14 residues. Trimming left V 6 bases short and J 6 bases short, with 17 bases between. CDR3 protein: CASRPGGSRAEAFF. The CDR3 DNA reads as TGTGCCAGCAGACCGGGGGGCAGTCGGGCTGAAGCTTTCTTT.

This clonotype came up many times. The V and J genes are TRBV3-1 and TRBJ2-1; 8 positions match TRBD1. Unmatched junction bases numbered 13, after V lost 3 bases and J lost 0 bases. Germline CDR1 reads LGHDT; CDR2 reads YNNKEL (reference sequence). The CDR3 contains 19 residues. CDR3 nucleotides: TGTGCCAGCAGCCACCCCGCAGGGGGCCACAGTGGCTCCTACAATGAGCAGTTCTTC. Its translation: CASSHPAGGHSGSYNEQFF.

This clonotype was detected many times. The chain recombines TRBV20-1 with TRBJ1-6, with 7 bases aligning to TRBD1. The CDR3 totals 14 residues. Losses at the gene ends were 4 bases for V and 7 bases for J; bases not matched to a gene: 7. Germline V gene data show CDR1 as DFQATT and CDR2 as SNEGSKA (reference sequence). The CDR3 region has the DNA TGCAGTGCTAAGACAGGGCTAGGGAATTCACCCCTCCACTTT. Protein: CSAKTGLGNSPLHF.

This clonotype has ten or more counts. The rearrangement joins TRBV6-2 or TRBV6-3 to TRBJ2-5, with unresolved D. Deletions cut 0 bases from V and 4 bases from J, with 9 bases between. Per germline, CDR1 MNHEY and CDR2 SVGEGT. This CDR3 region has 14 residues. CDR3 nucleotide sequence: TGTGCCAGCAGTTACTCGAACGAAAGAGAGACCCAGTACTTC. The encoded protein is CASSYSNERETQYF.

Details on this clonotype: The junction differs from germline at one of its ends, possibly a read error. The rearrangement joins TRBV20-1 to TRBJ2-1; D is unresolved. The CDR3 has 14 amino acids. Germline loops: CDR1 DFQATT, CDR2 SNEGSKA (reference sequence). The CDR3 loop is CGARDPVTYNEQFF. CDR3 DNA sequence: TGCGGTGCTAGAGACCCGGTAACCTACAATGAGCAGTTCTTC.

This clonotype was counted between two and nine times. The chain employs TRBV3-1 and TRBJ2-7; possibly TRBD1 or TRBD2 for D (5 bases each). CDR1 is LGHDT and CDR2 is YNNKEL in the germline V gene (reference sequence). Trimming removed 3 bases at V and 0 bases at J, with 9 bases between. The CDR3 is made up of 14 amino acids. CDR3: CASSQGTDSYEQYF. The CDR3 DNA reads TGTGCCAGCAGCCAGGGGACGGACTCCTACGAGCAGTACTTC.

The table lists this clonotype with many counts. The chain recombines TRBV20-1 with TRBJ2-7; the D is unclear. The CDR3 extends over 10 amino acids. With 5 bases removed from V and 5 bases from J, the gap between germline ends came to 7 bases. Germline V CDR1 and CDR2: DFQATT, SNEGSKA (reference sequence). CDR3 DNA: TGCAGTGCTGTTGGGGACGAGCAGTACTTC. As protein: CSAVGDEQYF.

A note on this clonotype: This may be a read error, as it is one base from a much larger clone. This chain links TRBV6-1 with TRBJ1-1; the D is unclear. The germline V gene has CDR1 MNHNS and CDR2 SASEGT. This CDR3 contains 12 residues. This CDR3 reads CGSREVGTEAFF. CDR3 DNA sequence: TGTGGCAGCCGAGAGGTAGGGACTGAAGCTTTCTTT.

The gene calls are TRBV6-2 or TRBV6-3 and TRBJ2-1, with TRBD1 as a possible D gene (6 bases). The CDR3 runs 12 residues. Between the trimmed V and J ends, which lost 8 bases and 9 bases, there was a span of 14 bases. Germline CDR1 and CDR2: MNHEY and SVGEGT. CDR3 in DNA: TGTGCCAGCTCGGACAGAAGGGCTGAGCAGTTCTTC. This gives the protein CASSDRRAEQFF.

In regard to this clonotype: This may stem from a read error, because a much larger clone lies one nucleotide away. CDR3 sequence (DNA): TGCAGTGCAGACAGGGGTGGGGGAAAACTGTTTTTT. This gives the protein CSADRGGGKLFF. The rearrangement links TRBV20-1 to TRBJ1-4; the match to TRBD1 covers 8 bases. Unmatched junction bases numbered 7, after V lost 6 bases and J lost 10 bases. The CDR3 covers 12 residues. From germline, CDR1 is DFQATT and CDR2 SNEGSKA (reference sequence).

This clonotype was observed many times. The genes are TRBV29-1 and TRBJ1-5, with D possibly TRBD1 on 6 matching bases. CDR3 length equals 14 residues. Germline V gives CDR1 SQVTM, CDR2 ANQGSEA. The germline V and J ends were trimmed by 6 bases and 2 bases, with 14 bases remaining between them. CDR3: CSVGGGPGNQPQHF. The CDR3 nucleotides read TGCAGCGTGGGGGGCGGCCCGGGCAATCAGCCCCAGCATTTT.

In the case of this clonotype: A far larger clone is only one base removed, so a read error is likely. The chain uses TRBV6-1 and TRBJ2-5; a possible D gene is TRBD1 (5 bases). Germline CDR1 is MNHNS and CDR2 is SASEGT. This CDR3 region has 13 residues. The CDR3 DNA reads TGTGCCAGCAGACTCACGACAGAAGAGACCAAGTACTTC. This sequence encodes CASRLTTEETKYF.

The chain recombines TRBV28 with TRBJ2-7; no clear D gene. The germline gives CDR1 MDHEN, CDR2 SYDVKM. This CDR3 comprises 15 residues. Trimming cost V 7 bases and J 1 base, with 17 bases left between them. CDR3 DNA: TGTGCCAGCATCTCATTAGGTCCTCTGTCCTACGAGCAGTACTTC. As protein: CASISLGPLSYEQYF. Based on the CDR3 plus reference TRBV28 and TRBJ2-7, the full variable domain is DVKVTQSSRYLVKRTGEKVFLECVQDMDHENMFWYRQDPGLGLRLIYFSYDVKMKEKGDIPEGYSVSREKKERFSLILESASTNQTSMYLCASISLGPLSYEQYFGPGTRLTVT.

In this sample, this clonotype turned up many times. The genes are TRBV6-1 and TRBJ1-4; D is undetermined. This CDR3 has 14 amino acids. CDR1 is MNHNS, CDR2 SASEGT, per germline. Between the trimmed V and J ends, which lost 4 bases and 4 bases, there was a span of 10 bases. The CDR3 reads CASSGSGDNEKLFF. The CDR3 nucleotides are TGTGCCAGCAGTGGGTCCGGCGATAATGAAAAACTGTTTTTT.

Note on this clonotype: The likely explanation is a read error, given a far larger clone one base away. The chain recombines TRBV6-5 with TRBJ1-2; D call uncertain. The CDR3 is made up of 15 amino acids. V dropped 5 bases and J dropped 4 bases, with 17 bases sitting between them. The germline gives CDR1 MNHEY, CDR2 SVGAGI. The CDR3 loop reads CASSLLYGSSYGYTF. DNA of the CDR3: TGTGCCAGCAGTCTACTTTACGGGTCCTCCTATGGCTACACCTTC.

The gene calls are TRBV6-5 and TRBJ2-4; no clear D. The CDR3 runs 16 residues. Per germline, CDR1 MNHEY and CDR2 SVGAGI. V lost 0 bases and J lost 8, with 17 bases in between. The CDR3 loop reads CASSYSERDQSYIQYF. The CDR3 DNA reads TGTGCCAGCAGTTACTCGGAAAGGGATCAATCATACATTCAGTACTTC.

This clonotype was recorded a few times. With a much larger clone just one base away, this may be a read error. This chain uses TRBV6-5 with TRBJ1-4; tentative D call: TRBD1 (6 bases). The germline gives CDR1 MNHEY, CDR2 SVGAGI. CDR3 length: 15 residues. In nucleotides, the CDR3 is TGTGTCAGCAGTTACTCAGCAGGGGAGGCTGAAAAACTGTTTTTT. This translates into CVSSYSAGEAEKLFF.

This clonotype was observed many times. The chain is built from TRBV20-1 and TRBJ2-7; 12 bases line up with TRBD1. The CDR3 contains 14 residues. Germline V CDR1 and CDR2: DFQATT, SNEGSKA (reference sequence). Trimming took 1 base from V and 6 from J; bases not matched to a gene: 4. The CDR3 sequence: CSARAGTGGFEQYF. DNA of the CDR3: TGCAGTGCTAGAGCGGGGACAGGGGGCTTCGAGCAGTACTTC.

This chain connects TRBV11-2 to TRBJ1-2, with D perhaps TRBD1 (5 bases). This CDR3 contains 16 residues. V dropped 3 bases and J dropped 5 bases, with 19 bases sitting between them. Germline CDR1 reads SGHAT; CDR2 reads FQNNGV. DNA for the CDR3: TGTGCCAGCAGCTTTGGGGACGGAACAGAACCTTATGGCTACACCTTC. Its translation: CASSFGDGTEPYGYTF.

In its sample, this clonotype was seen many times. The chain couples TRBV3-1 to TRBJ2-7, with D possibly TRBD1 on 5 matching bases. Trimming took 4 bases from V and 5 from J, leaving 9 bases between them. Germline V gives CDR1 LGHDT, CDR2 YNNKEL (reference sequence). There are 12 residues in the CDR3. The CDR3 loop is CASSRLGDEQYF. The CDR3 DNA is TGTGCCAGCAGCCGCTTAGGGGACGAGCAGTACTTC.

The genes are TRBV27 and TRBJ1-1, with 10 bases that match TRBD1. Trimming at V came to 5 bases and at J to 3 bases, leaving 9 bases not matched to a gene. The CDR3 length is 16 residues. Germline V lookup: CDR1 MNHEY, CDR2 SMNVEV (reference sequence). The CDR3 DNA reads as TGTGCCAGCAGTCCCGGACAGGGGGTTGAGGACACTGAAGCTTTCTTT. The encoded protein is CASSPGQGVEDTEAFF.

The sample holds one count of this clonotype. The V and J genes are TRBV4-3 and TRBJ2-3; 9 bases align to TRBD1. CDR3 length: 16 amino acids. The V gene's germline CDR1 is LGHNA and CDR2 YSLEER. Trimming removed 1 base from V and 4 bases from J; junction bases left unmatched: 6. Here the CDR3 reads CASSQGGGQGADTQYF. The CDR3 nucleotides are TGCGCCAGCAGCCAAGGCGGGGGACAGGGCGCAGATACGCAGTATTTT.

At least ten counts were recorded for this clonotype. This chain joins TRBV3-1 and TRBJ2-3; 13 bases map to TRBD2. The germline V gene has CDR1 LGHDT and CDR2 YNNKEL (reference sequence). The CDR3 has 14 residues. J lost 14 bases, V lost 0 bases, and 5 bases had no gene match. This CDR3 reads CASSQELAGGPLYF. The CDR3 DNA reads TGTGCCAGCAGCCAAGAACTAGCGGGGGGGCCTCTGTATTTT.

With regard to this clonotype: Since a much larger clone is just one base distant, this may be a read error. The J gene is TRBJ2-1, the V gene TRBV5-6, with D uncertain. Looked up from germline, CDR1 is SGHDT and CDR2 is YYEEEE. With 1 base removed from V and 4 bases from J, the gap between germline ends came to 6 bases. The CDR3 runs 13 residues. The CDR3 bases are TGTGCCAGCAGCTTGAAATGTTACAATGAGCAGTTCTTC. Encoded protein: CASSLKCYNEQFF. The whole variable domain, remainder taken from reference TRBV5-6 and TRBJ2-1, is DAGVTQSPTHLIKTRGQQVTLRCSPKSGHDTVSWYQQALGQGPQFIFQYYEEEERQRGNFPDRFSGHQFPNYSSELNVNALLLGDSALYLCASSLKCYNEQFFGPGTRLTVL.

This clonotype was observed many times. The chain is built from TRBV6-2 or TRBV6-3 and TRBJ2-7, with TRBD2 matching 7 bases. Germline lookup yields CDR1 MNHEY and CDR2 SVGEGT. There are 15 residues in the CDR3. V shed 4 bases and J 6 bases; nucleotides not matched to a gene: 12. The CDR3 nucleotides read TGTGCCAGCAGTTCCACATCAGCGGGGATTTCCGAGCAGTACTTC. It translates to CASSSTSAGISEQYF.

This clonotype was seen repeatedly, ten times or more. The gene calls are TRBV29-1 and TRBJ1-2; D unresolved. V lost 2 bases and J lost 6, with 16 bases in between. CDR3 length: 14 amino acids. The germline V gene has CDR1 SQVTM and CDR2 ANQGSEA. The CDR3 sequence: CSVEWAKTGDGYTF. The CDR3 region has the DNA TGCAGCGTTGAATGGGCCAAAACCGGGGATGGCTACACCTTC.

This clonotype was seen repeatedly, ten times or more. The chain links TRBV25-1 to TRBJ1-2; maybe TRBD1 (5 bases). The CDR3 has 13 amino acids. Trimming removed 7 bases from V and 4 bases from J, with 13 bases in between. The V gene's germline CDR1 is MGHDK and CDR2 SYGVNS. CDR3 sequence: CASTRGRGYGYTF. DNA of the CDR3: TGTGCCAGCACAAGGGGTCGGGGCTATGGCTACACCTTC.

The rearrangement links TRBV19 to TRBJ2-7, with 9 nucleotides matching TRBD2. The CDR3 spans 16 residues. CDR1 and CDR2 from the germline V gene are LNHDA and SQIVND (reference sequence). Germline trimming cut 3 bases from V and 4 bases from J; bases unmatched to any gene: 10. The CDR3 protein is CASSISSGLAVYEQYF. As DNA, the CDR3 is TGTGCCAGTAGTATTTCTTCGGGACTAGCAGTTTACGAGCAGTACTTC. The variable domain in full, with the rest retrieved from reference TRBV19 and TRBJ2-7, is DGGITQSPKYLFRKEGQNVTLSCEQNLNHDAMYWYRQDPGQGLRLIYYSQIVNDFQKGDIAEGYSVSREKKESFPLTVTSAQKNPTAFYLCASSISSGLAVYEQYFGPGTRLTVT.